The table lists the clone carrying this TCR beta chain with a few counts. What it binds is unknown. In germline, CDR1 is MNHNY, CDR2 SVGAGI (reference sequence). V lost 7 bases and J lost 4, with 16 bases in between. This CDR3 comprises 14 residues. This sample was included in a study of T cell repertoires in cytomegalovirus infection. TCRdb reprocessed the reads with MiXCR, giving one entry per CDR3 protein. The sample holds about 50,000 distinct CDR3 sequences, around 19% seen once. Sequenced material: CD8+ T cells from cultured PBMCs, taken from culture after CMV antigen stimulation. The chain combines TRBV6-6 with TRBJ1-2, with D perhaps matching TRBD1 (5 bases). This TCR was sampled from a human donor in good health (CMV status not recorded). Some clones in this sample may be carry-over from other donors' samples. The CDR3 DNA sequence: TGTGCCAGCAAGGGGACCTTCGGAACCTATGGCTACACCTTC. This gives the protein CASKGTFGTYGYTF.